The 30 T cell receptor beta chains reported below all come from one sample, sequenced in a study of T cells in Graves' hyperthyroidism and ophthalmopathy (dated by TCRdb to between 2018 and 2020). Library method: multiplex PCR. Instrument used: Illumina HiSeq 2000. The TCR beta CDR3 regions were amplified from the RNA transcripts. A first-round RT-PCR of the TCR CDR3 used the HTBI primer set with the Qiagen OneStep RT-PCR kit. TCRdb ran its own pipeline on the public reads, namely fastp trimming at Q25 and MiXCR clone calling, and kept in-frame beta chains. Identical CDR3 proteins give one entry, which carries the most common genes and DNA. For this sample the table gives fewer than 250,000 distinct CDR3 sequences, of which roughly 17% were detected only once. The ten largest clonotypes hold 50% of the sample. The sample consisted of blood. Receptors originate from a man in his fifties with Graves' hyperthyroidism.

This rearrangement joins TRBV28 to TRBJ1-5; TRBD1 is a possible D gene (5 bases). V shed 6 bases and J shed 3 bases, with 15 bases lying between them. This CDR3 is built from 15 residues. Germline loops: CDR1 MDHEN, CDR2 SYDVKM. DNA of the CDR3: TGTGCCAGCAGGACGCAGGGTTTCGTCAATCAGCCCCAGCATTTT. Protein sequence: CASRTQGFVNQPQHF.

This chain joins TRBV18 and TRBJ2-1; 9 nucleotides agree with TRBD2. The CDR3 loop spans 17 amino acids. Germline CDR1 is KGHSH and CDR2 is LQKENI. V was clipped by 0 bases and J by 1 base; unmatched bases: 4. The CDR3 DNA reads TGTGCCAGCTCACCACCGAGTAGCGGGAGATCCTACAATGAGCAGTTCTTC. Translation gives CASSPPSSGRSYNEQFF.

This clonotype occurred once. V and J are TRBV2 and TRBJ2-1; D possibly corresponds to TRBD1 (5 bases). V lost 7 bases, J lost 9 bases, and 19 bases lay in between. Germline loops: CDR1 SNHLY, CDR2 FYNNEI. CDR3 length equals 14 residues. This CDR3 is CASILGLQGGEQFF. The CDR3 DNA follows: TGTGCCAGCATCTTGGGGCTGCAGGGCGGTGAGCAGTTCTTC.

This chain links TRBV2 with TRBJ2-2; possible D gene TRBD2, 5 bases. Between the trimmed V and J ends, which lost 1 base and 10 bases, there was a span of 16 bases. This CDR3 is 15 amino acids long. The V gene's germline CDR1 is SNHLY and CDR2 FYNNEI. CDR3 sequence reads: CASSEGSTRAEELFF. Written as DNA, the CDR3 is TGTGCCAGCAGTGAAGGGAGCACTAGAGCTGAGGAGCTGTTTTTT.

This clonotype was observed at least ten times. V usage is TRBV2 and J usage is TRBJ2-5; the D is unclear. V gave up 1 base and J gave up 2 bases, with 8 bases separating them. This CDR3 spans 14 amino acids. CDR1 is SNHLY, CDR2 FYNNEI, per germline. CDR3: CASSEEVGQETQYF. The CDR3 DNA sequence: TGTGCCAGCAGTGAAGAGGTGGGGCAAGAGACCCAGTACTTC.

The chain combines TRBV20-1 with TRBJ2-1, with a tentative D call TRBD1 (5 bases). V gave up 6 bases and J gave up 0 bases, with 9 bases separating them. The CDR3 is 13 amino acids. CDR1 is DFQATT, CDR2 SNEGSKA, per germline (reference sequence). The CDR3 nucleotides are TGCAGTGCCCAGGGTGGCTCCTACAATGAGCAGTTCTTC. Its protein product is CSAQGGSYNEQFF.

This clonotype was observed many times. V is TRBV12-3 or TRBV12-4 and J is TRBJ1-3; maybe TRBD1 (5 bases). With 3 bases removed from V and 0 bases from J, the gap between germline ends came to 9 bases. CDR3 length: 15 residues. The CDR3 is CASSFGAFSGNTIYF. The CDR3 DNA sequence: TGTGCCAGCAGTTTTGGGGCTTTCTCTGGAAACACCATATATTTT.

The rearrangement links TRBV5-6 to TRBJ2-2, with 12 bases aligning to TRBD1. The CDR3 is made up of 16 amino acids. V lost 4 bases to trimming and J lost 5 bases; unmatched junction nucleotides: 6. CDR1 is SGHDT, CDR2 YYEEEE, per germline. This CDR3 is CASSKWDRGRTGELFF. The DNA of the CDR3 is TGTGCCAGCAGCAAATGGGACAGGGGGCGGACCGGGGAGCTGTTTTTT.

This clonotype was counted ten times or more. V is TRBV12-3 or TRBV12-4 and J is TRBJ1-2; D is unresolved. The CDR3 sequence is 13 residues long. Trimming took off 6 bases at V and 3 bases at J, with 11 bases between the two ends. The CDR3 protein is CASSLREYYGYTF. The CDR3, as DNA: TGTGCCAGCAGCCTTCGGGAGTACTATGGCTACACCTTC.

In this sample, this clonotype turned up a few times. Here the CDR3 reads CASSIETATLSGANVLTF. CDR3 DNA sequence: TGTGCCAGTAGTATAGAGACAGCTACCCTCTCTGGGGCCAACGTCCTGACTTTC. J is TRBJ2-6 and V is TRBV19; a possible D gene is TRBD1 (5 bases). CDR3 size: 18 residues. The V and J ends lost 0 bases and 0 bases respectively, with 12 bases between them. Germline-derived CDR1 and CDR2 are LNHDA and SQIVND (reference sequence).

This clonotype has a count of ten or more. V gene TRBV4-1 combines with J gene TRBJ2-7; D is uncertain. In germline, CDR1 is MGHRA, CDR2 YSYEKL. V dropped 0 bases and J dropped 5 bases, with 14 bases sitting between them. The CDR3 has 15 residues. CDR3 sequence: CASSQEGFTWNEQYF. In nucleotides, the CDR3 is TGCGCCAGCAGCCAAGAAGGGTTCACCTGGAACGAGCAGTACTTC.

This chain uses TRBV3-1 with TRBJ2-7; D uncertain. CDR1 is LGHDT, CDR2 YNNKEL, per germline (reference sequence). Trimming cost V 3 bases and J 0 bases, with 15 bases left between them. The CDR3 extends over 16 amino acids. The DNA for the CDR3 is TGTGCCAGCAGCCATTCGCCGGGCCTCCGCTCCTACGAGCAGTACTTC. Protein sequence: CASSHSPGLRSYEQYF.

This clonotype has ten or more counts. This sequence joins TRBV29-1 and TRBJ2-1, with unresolved D. The germline gives CDR1 SQVTM, CDR2 ANQGSEA. Trimming took 7 bases from V and 0 from J, leaving 13 bases between them. The CDR3 has 14 residues. CDR3 sequence: CSALSAASYNEQFF. The CDR3 DNA reads TGCAGCGCTCTTTCGGCCGCCTCCTACAATGAGCAGTTCTTC.

This clonotype was found many times. V is TRBV10-3 and J is TRBJ1-1; tentative D call: TRBD1 (5 bases). CDR1 and CDR2 from the germline V gene are ENHRY and SYGVKD. The CDR3 is 12 amino acids. The germline V and J ends were trimmed by 6 bases and 3 bases, with 8 bases remaining between them. In DNA form, the CDR3 reads TGTGCCATCAGCCAGGGCGACACTGAAGCTTTCTTT. Encoded protein: CAISQGDTEAFF.

This clonotype was observed many times. The chain uses TRBV7-2 and TRBJ2-4, with TRBD1 as a possible D gene (6 bases). The V gene's germline CDR1 is SGHTA and CDR2 FQGNSA. V dropped 0 bases and J dropped 3 bases, with 18 bases sitting between them. The CDR3 has 18 residues. The CDR3 DNA sequence: TGTGCCAGCAGCTTAGCGCCTTACAGGGAGAGGAGCAAAAACATTCAGTACTTC. Translation: CASSLAPYRERSKNIQYF.

V and J are TRBV20-1 and TRBJ2-2; 9 positions agree with TRBD1. The CDR3 is made up of 14 amino acids. The germline CDR1 and CDR2 sequences are DFQATT and SNEGSKA (reference sequence). With 8 bases clipped from V and 1 base from J, the junction kept 5 bases outside the gene matches. The CDR3 DNA follows: TGCAGTTCACCGGGACAGGGGAACACCGGGGAGCTGTTTTTT. This codes for CSSPGQGNTGELFF.

This clonotype appeared many times. The V and J genes are TRBV2 and TRBJ2-1; D gene ambiguous. The CDR3 runs 15 residues. Germline CDR1 and CDR2: SNHLY and FYNNEI. Trimming took 2 bases from V and 2 from J, leaving 10 bases between them. The CDR3: CASSELGSTYNEQFF. CDR3 coding DNA: TGTGCCAGCAGTGAATTGGGGTCAACCTACAATGAGCAGTTCTTC.

This clonotype has only a few counts. The genes are TRBV20-1 and TRBJ2-7; 11 bases fit TRBD2. The CDR3 runs 16 residues. Germline CDR1 DFQATT, CDR2 SNEGSKA (reference sequence). The V and J ends lost 1 base and 3 bases, in that order; junction bases with no gene match: 8. In nucleotides, the CDR3 is TGCAGTGCTAGAGGTCTACGTAGCGGGAGGGGCTACGAGCAGTACTTC. This codes for CSARGLRSGRGYEQYF.

At least ten counts were recorded for this clonotype. The V and J genes are TRBV12-5 and TRBJ1-2, with TRBD1 as a possible D gene (6 bases). The length of the CDR3 is 18 residues. Germline V CDR1 and CDR2: LGHNT, FRNRAP. Trimming removed 0 bases from V and 3 bases from J, with 20 bases in between. The CDR3 DNA reads TGTGCTAGTGGTTTGGTCCTCACCGGGGGGCCGGCGGACTATGGCTACACCTTC. The encoded protein is CASGLVLTGGPADYGYTF.

This clonotype was detected ten times or more. The chain recombines TRBV20-1 with TRBJ2-1, with D tentatively TRBD1 or TRBD2 (7 bases each). The CDR3 spans 13 residues. V shed 6 bases and J shed 8 bases, with 17 bases lying between them. Germline CDR1 DFQATT, CDR2 SNEGSKA (reference sequence). This chain's CDR3 is CSAVGRGRDEQFF. The DNA of the CDR3 is TGCAGTGCCGTGGGGAGGGGGCGCGATGAGCAGTTCTTC.

The V call is TRBV2, the J call TRBJ1-1; D is uncertain. The CDR3 is 14 residues long. V was shortened by 4 bases and J by 1 base, with 10 bases between the two germline ends. Looked up from germline, CDR1 is SNHLY and CDR2 is FYNNEI. This chain's CDR3 is CASSVTSQNTEAFF. CDR3 sequence (DNA): TGTGCCAGCAGTGTGACAAGTCAGAACACTGAAGCTTTCTTT.

The rearrangement links TRBV5-6 to TRBJ2-3, with TRBD2 matching 8 bases. Losses at the gene ends were 3 bases for V and 3 bases for J; bases not matched to a gene: 6. CDR3 length: 15 residues. CDR1 and CDR2 from the germline V gene are SGHDT and YYEEEE. CDR3 sequence (DNA): TGTGCCAGCAGCTCAGCGGGAGACGGAACAGATACGCAGTATTTT. Translated: CASSSAGDGTDTQYF.

This clonotype was recorded many times. CDR3 in DNA: TGCAGCGGGAGAGAACTGGGGGAGCAGTTCTTC. It specifies CSGRELGEQFF. The chain is built from TRBV29-1 and TRBJ2-1, with D unclear. The germline V gene encodes CDR1 SQVTM and CDR2 ANQGSEA. Trimming removed 7 bases from V and 10 bases from J, with 14 bases in between. This CDR3 contains 11 residues.

This clonotype came up a few times. The chain carries TRBV29-1 and TRBJ2-1, with D unclear. The CDR3 is 13 residues long. Germline lookup yields CDR1 SQVTM and CDR2 ANQGSEA. Deletions cut 0 bases from V and 15 bases from J, with 18 bases between. CDR3 in DNA: TGCAGCGTTGAAGATCGTGGCGGCTCTAAAGGGTTCTTC. It encodes CSVEDRGGSKGFF.

This clonotype was seen repeatedly, ten times or more. The chain employs TRBV6-1 and TRBJ1-1; possibly TRBD1 for D (5 bases). Germline lookup yields CDR1 MNHNS and CDR2 SASEGT. This CDR3 region has 13 residues. The V gene lost 2 bases and the J gene lost 4 bases, with 8 bases spanning the gap. This CDR3 is CASSEMQGTEAFF. In nucleotides, the CDR3 is TGTGCCAGCAGTGAAATGCAGGGCACTGAAGCTTTCTTT.

This clonotype was recorded at least ten times. The genes are TRBV5-1 and TRBJ2-7; no definite D call. The CDR3 has 15 residues. The germline V and J ends were trimmed by 0 bases and 0 bases, with 10 bases remaining between them. Per the germline V gene, CDR1 is SGHRS and CDR2 is YFSETQ. The CDR3 loop is CASSLGAWNSYEQYF. The CDR3 coding sequence is TGCGCCAGCAGCTTGGGGGCTTGGAACTCCTACGAGCAGTACTTC. The full variable domain, rest sourced from reference TRBV5-1 and TRBJ2-7, is KAGVTQTPRYLIKTRGQQVTLSCSPISGHRSVSWYQQTPGQGLQFLFEYFSETQRNKGNFPGRFSGRQFSNSRSEMNVSTLELGDSALYLCASSLGAWNSYEQYFGPGTRLTVT.

This rearrangement joins TRBV4-1 to TRBJ2-7; D gene uncertain. The CDR3 contains 13 residues. V gave up 3 bases and J gave up 6 bases, with 12 bases separating them. Germline loops: CDR1 MGHRA, CDR2 YSYEKL. The CDR3 DNA follows: TGCGCCAGCAGCCAGATGGGCCTCTCCGAGCAGTACTTC. Its translation: CASSQMGLSEQYF.

This clonotype has more than one count but fewer than ten. V gene TRBV3-1 combines with J gene TRBJ2-2, with D tentatively TRBD1 or TRBD2 (5 bases each). From germline, CDR1 is LGHDT and CDR2 YNNKEL (reference sequence). With 6 bases removed from V and 4 bases from J, the gap between germline ends came to 6 bases. The CDR3 is 12 amino acids. CDR3 DNA sequence: TGTGCCAGCAGAGGGACCACCGGGGAGCTGTTTTTT. It specifies CASRGTTGELFF. The full variable domain, completed using reference TRBV3-1 and TRBJ2-2, is DTAVSQTPKYLVTQMGNDKSIKCEQNLGHDTMYWYKQDSKKFLKIMFSYNNKELIINETVPNRFSPKSPDKAHLNLHINSLELGDSAVYFCASRGTTGELFFGEGSRLTVL.

This clonotype was counted many times. The V and J genes are TRBV10-3 and TRBJ2-7, with 8 bases fitting TRBD1. This CDR3 has 15 amino acids. Trimming removed 3 bases from V and 1 base from J; junction bases left unmatched: 5. Germline CDR1 is ENHRY and CDR2 is SYGVKD. The CDR3 coding sequence is TGTGCCATCAGTGACCGGGACAGGTATTCCTACGAGCAGTACTTC. Residues: CAISDRDRYSYEQYF.

This clonotype showed up just once. The genes are TRBV12-3 or TRBV12-4 and TRBJ1-2; maybe TRBD1 (6 bases). The CDR3 is 14 amino acids. The V and J ends lost 2 bases and 5 bases respectively, with 12 bases between them. In DNA, the CDR3 is TGTGCCAGCAGTTTATCGGACAGTTTTTATGGCTACACCTTC. Its protein product is CASSLSDSFYGYTF.